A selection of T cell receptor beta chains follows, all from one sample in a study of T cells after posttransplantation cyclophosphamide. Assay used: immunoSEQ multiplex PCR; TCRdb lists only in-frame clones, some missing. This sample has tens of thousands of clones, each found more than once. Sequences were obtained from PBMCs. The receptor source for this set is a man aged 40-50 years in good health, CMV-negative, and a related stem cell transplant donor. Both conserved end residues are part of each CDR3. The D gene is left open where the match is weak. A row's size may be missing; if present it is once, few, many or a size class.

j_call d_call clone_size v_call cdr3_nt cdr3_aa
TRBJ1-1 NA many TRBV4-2 TGTGCCAGCAGCCAACGGGGAACTGAAGCTTTCTTT CASSQRGTEAFF
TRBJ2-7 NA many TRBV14 TGTGCCAGCAGCCACCCGGGAACCTACGAGCAGTACTTC CASSHPGTYEQYF
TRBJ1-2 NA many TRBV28 TGTGCCAGCAGCCCTCAGGGGACGTGGTTGGATGGCTACACCTTC CASSPQGTWLDGYTF
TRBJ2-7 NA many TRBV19 TGTGCCAGTAGTCCCCGACTGACTAGGGGCGAGCAGTACTTC CASSPRLTRGEQYF
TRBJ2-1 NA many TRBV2 TGTGCCAGCAGCCGGGGACTTGGGTTCGACAATGAGCAGTTCTTC CASSRGLGFDNEQFF
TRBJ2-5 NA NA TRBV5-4 TGCGCCAGCAGCCAAGCCAAAGAGACCCAGTACTTC CASSQAKETQYF
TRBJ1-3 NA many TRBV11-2 TGTGCCAGCAGCTTGTTGGGGCCTGGAAACACCATATATTTT CASSLLGPGNTIYF
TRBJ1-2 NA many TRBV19 TGTGCCAGTAGTGACACAGGAATCTATGGCTACACCTTC CASSDTGIYGYTF
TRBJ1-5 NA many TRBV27 TGTGCCAGCAGCCGAGCGGACAGATCGGACCAGCCCCAGCATTTT CASSRADRSDQPQHF
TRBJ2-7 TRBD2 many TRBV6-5 TGTGCCAGCAGTTACTCTAGCGGGGAGGCCTACGAGCAGTACTTC CASSYSSGEAYEQYF
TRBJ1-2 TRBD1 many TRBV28 TGTGCCAGCAGTTTGGGACAGGGGAACTATGGCTACACCTTC CASSLGQGNYGYTF
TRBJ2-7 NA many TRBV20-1 TGCAGTGTCGGACAATCCTACGAGCAGTACTTC CSVGQSYEQYF
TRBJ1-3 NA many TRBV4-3 TGCGCCAGCAGCCAAACTGCCTCTGGAAACACCATATATTTT CASSQTASGNTIYF
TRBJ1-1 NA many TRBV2 TGTGCCAGCAGTTGGGACATTATGAACACTGAAGCTTTCTTT CASSWDIMNTEAFF
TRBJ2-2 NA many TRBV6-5 TGTGCCAGTGGGAGGGGGACACCGAACACCGGGGAGCTGTTTTTT CASGRGTPNTGELFF
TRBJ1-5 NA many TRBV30 TGTGCCTGGAGTGTGGGACATGGGTATAGCAATCAGCCCCAGCATTTT CAWSVGHGYSNQPQHF
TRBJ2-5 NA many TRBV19 TGTGCCAGTAGTGTTCTAGCAGCCGAAGAGACCCAGTACTTC CASSVLAAEETQYF
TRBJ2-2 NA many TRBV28 TGTGCCAGCAGTTTCCCGATCCCAAGGTCGGGCGGGGAGCTGTTTTTT CASSFPIPRSGGELFF
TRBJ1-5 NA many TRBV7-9 TGTGCCAGCAGCTTCGACAGCTGGCAGCCCCAGCATTTT CASSFDSWQPQHF
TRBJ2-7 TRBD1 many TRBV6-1 TGTGCCGGACAGGATTCCTACGAGCAGTACTTC CAGQDSYEQYF
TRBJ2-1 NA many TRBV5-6 TGTGCCAGCAGCTTTGGAGCCGGGACTTCCACCTACAATGAGCAGTTCTTC CASSFGAGTSTYNEQFF
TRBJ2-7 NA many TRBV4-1 TGCGCCAGCAGCCTGACTGTTCCTTACGAGCAGTACTTC CASSLTVPYEQYF
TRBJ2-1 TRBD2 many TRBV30 TGTGCCTGGAGCGCCGGGGCGGGGGGCAATGAGCAGTTCTTC CAWSAGAGGNEQFF
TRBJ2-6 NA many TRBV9 TGTGCCAGCAGCGTAGCTTTGGGGCCTGGGGCCAACGTCCTGACTTTC CASSVALGPGANVLTF
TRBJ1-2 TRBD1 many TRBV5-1 TGCGCCAGCAGCGCCCGAGACAGGGGCGGCGATGGCTACACCTTC CASSARDRGGDGYTF
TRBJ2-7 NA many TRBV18 TGTGCCAGCTCAGCCGACGGGGTCTCCTACGAGCAGTACTTC CASSADGVSYEQYF
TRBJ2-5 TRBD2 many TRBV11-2 TGTGCCAGCAGCTTACAGCTAGCGGGAGGTAGAGAGACCCAGTACTTC CASSLQLAGGRETQYF
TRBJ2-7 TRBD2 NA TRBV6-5 TGTGCCAGCAGGGACCCGGGAGCGGGAGGTGACGAGCAGTACTTC CASRDPGAGGDEQYF
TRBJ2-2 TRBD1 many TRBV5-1 TGCGCCAGCAGCGACCCGGGGACAGACACCGGGGAGCTGTTTTTT CASSDPGTDTGELFF